This T cell receptor beta chain is drawn from a study of shared clonotypes between healthy human individuals. Study conclusions and caveats: Sampling used blood alone; tissue repertoires probably differ.

Trimming removed 6 bases at V and 2 bases at J, with 16 bases between. CDR1 is SQVTM, CDR2 ANQGSEA, per germline. The CDR3 length is 14 residues. Here immunoSEQ multiplex PCR was the method, and the copy in TCRdb shows in-frame clones only, minus some. The data hold roughly 2.5 million clones, with approximately 90% observed a single time. As to this clone: The antigen is undetermined.

Sequences were obtained from naive CD4+ T cells sorted from blood. Subset reported: CD45RA+ positively selected. The clonotype comes from a man younger than 35 in good health. The chain uses TRBV29-1 and TRBJ1-1, with a weak D call TRBD1 (5 bases). CDR3 region: CSVLVPGSNTEAFF. CDR3 bases: TGCAGCGTCTTAGTCCCAGGGTCCAACACTGAAGCTTTCTTT.